The 6 T cell receptor beta chains listed next were all sequenced from one sample in a study of T cell changes during pregnancy in multiple sclerosis. This table comes from immunoSEQ multiplex PCR, and its TCRdb copy is limited to in-frame clones, with some not included. The sample has 70,000 to 100,000 clones, about 94% seen once; the top ten hold less than 2.5%. Specimen: peripheral blood, collected in the third trimester of pregnancy. The receptors shown here come from a female donor with multiple sclerosis, enrolled in a pregnancy study.

The chain recombines TRBV4-2 with TRBJ1-5; possibly TRBD1 for D (6 bases). The CDR3 covers 16 residues. Germline V gives CDR1 LGHNA, CDR2 YNFKEQ. Deletions cut 0 bases from V and 4 bases from J, with 13 bases between. The CDR3 DNA reads as TGTGCCAGCAGCCAAGAAACAGGGCGTGGGAATCAGCCCCAGCATTTT. As protein: CASSQETGRGNQPQHF.

CDR3 DNA: TGTGCCAGCAGCCCTTACCGGGACATAGCTAACTATGGCTACACCTTC. Its protein product is CASSPYRDIANYGYTF. The chain links TRBV9 to TRBJ1-2, with a possible D match to TRBD1 (6 bases). Germline V gene data show CDR1 as SGDLS and CDR2 as YYNGEE. V was clipped by 4 bases and J by 0 bases, with 16 bases between them. This CDR3 has 16 residues.

The chain couples TRBV7-9 to TRBJ2-7; the D gene is possibly TRBD1 (6 bases). The germline CDR1 and CDR2 sequences are SEHNR and FQNEAQ (reference sequence). Deletions cut 1 base from V and 3 bases from J, with 13 bases between. CDR3 length: 15 residues. Here the CDR3 DNA reads TGTGCCAGCAGCTTAGAAAGTATAGGGGGCTACGAGCAGTACTTC. As protein: CASSLESIGGYEQYF. Combining the CDR3 with reference TRBV7-9 and TRBJ2-7 gives the whole variable domain DTGVSQNPRHKITKRGQNVTFRCDPISEHNRLYWYRQTLGQGPEFLTYFQNEAQLEKSRLLSDRFSAERPKGSFSTLEIQRTEQGDSAMYLCASSLESIGGYEQYFGPGTRLTVT.

The chain has TRBV6-1 and TRBJ2-5, with 10 bases that match TRBD1. Germline assignment: CDR1 MNHNS and CDR2 SASEGT. This CDR3 region has 16 residues. With 1 base clipped from V and 5 bases from J, the junction kept 7 bases outside the gene matches. This chain's CDR3 is CASSEVRDRGKETQYF. CDR3 in DNA: TGTGCCAGCAGTGAAGTGAGGGACAGGGGAAAGGAGACCCAGTACTTC.

The rearrangement uses TRBV16 and TRBJ2-7, with unresolved D. In germline, CDR1 is KGHSY, CDR2 FQNENV. CDR3 size: 14 residues. Trimming pared 0 bases from V and 0 bases from J, leaving 6 bases between. The CDR3 reads CASSQSQASYEQYF. In nucleotides, the CDR3 is TGTGCCAGCAGCCAATCCCAGGCCTCCTACGAGCAGTACTTC.

This clone was observed a few times. CDR3 nucleotides: TGTGCCAGCAGCCCCTCCCGGGACACCAATCAGCCCCAGCATTTT. This encodes CASSPSRDTNQPQHF. The chain employs TRBV4-2 and TRBJ1-5; tentatively, D is TRBD1 (6 bases). The CDR3 runs 15 residues. V was cut by 4 bases and J by 3 bases, with 13 bases left in between. Germline assignment: CDR1 LGHNA and CDR2 YNFKEQ.